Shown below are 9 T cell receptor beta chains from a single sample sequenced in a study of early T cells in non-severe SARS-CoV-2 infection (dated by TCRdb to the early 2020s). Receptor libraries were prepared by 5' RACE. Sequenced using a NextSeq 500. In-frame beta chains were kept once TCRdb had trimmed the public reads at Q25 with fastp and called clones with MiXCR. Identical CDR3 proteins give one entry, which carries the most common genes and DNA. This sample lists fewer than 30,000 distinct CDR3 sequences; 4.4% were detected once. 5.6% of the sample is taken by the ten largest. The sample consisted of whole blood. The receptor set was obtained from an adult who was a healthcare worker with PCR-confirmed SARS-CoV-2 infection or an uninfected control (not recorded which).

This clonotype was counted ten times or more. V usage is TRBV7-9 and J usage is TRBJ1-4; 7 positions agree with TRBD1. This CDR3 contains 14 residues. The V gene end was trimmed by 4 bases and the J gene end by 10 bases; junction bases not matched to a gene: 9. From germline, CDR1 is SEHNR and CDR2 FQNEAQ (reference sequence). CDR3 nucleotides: TGTGCCAGCAGCTCCAGGGGGAAGGGAGGAAAACTGTTTTTT. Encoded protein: CASSSRGKGGKLFF.

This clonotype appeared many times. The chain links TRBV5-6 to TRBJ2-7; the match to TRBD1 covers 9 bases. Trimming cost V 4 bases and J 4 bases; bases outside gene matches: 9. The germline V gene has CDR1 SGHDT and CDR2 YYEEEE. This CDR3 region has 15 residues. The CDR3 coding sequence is TGTGCCAGCAGCATAACCGGGACAGGGATATACGAGCAGTACTTC. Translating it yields CASSITGTGIYEQYF.

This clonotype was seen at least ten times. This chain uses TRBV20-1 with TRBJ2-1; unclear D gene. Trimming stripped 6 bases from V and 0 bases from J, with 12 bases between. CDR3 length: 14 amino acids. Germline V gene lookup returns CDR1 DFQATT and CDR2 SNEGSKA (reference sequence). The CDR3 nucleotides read TGCAGTGCCCCGAGCCGAGTCTCCTACAATGAGCAGTTCTTC. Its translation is CSAPSRVSYNEQFF.

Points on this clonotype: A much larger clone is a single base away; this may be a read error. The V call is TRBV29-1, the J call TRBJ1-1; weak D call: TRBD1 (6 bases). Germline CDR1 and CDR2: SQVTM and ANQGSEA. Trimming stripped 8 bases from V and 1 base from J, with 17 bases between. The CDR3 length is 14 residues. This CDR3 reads CSRDTGLGNTEAFF. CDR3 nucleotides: TGCAGCAGGGACACAGGGTTGGGGAACACTGAAGCTTTCTTT.

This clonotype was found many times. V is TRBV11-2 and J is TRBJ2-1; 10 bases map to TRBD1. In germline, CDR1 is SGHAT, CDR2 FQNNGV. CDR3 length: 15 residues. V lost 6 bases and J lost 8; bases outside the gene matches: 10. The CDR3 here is CASSRVDRGIDEQFF. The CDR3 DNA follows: TGTGCCAGCAGTCGTGTGGACAGGGGGATCGATGAGCAGTTCTTC. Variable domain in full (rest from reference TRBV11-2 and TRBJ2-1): EAGVAQSPRYKIIEKRQSVAFWCNPISGHATLYWYQQILGQGPKLLIQFQNNGVVDDSQLPKDRFSAERLKGVDSTLKIQPAKLEDSAVYLCASSRVDRGIDEQFFGPGTRLTVL.

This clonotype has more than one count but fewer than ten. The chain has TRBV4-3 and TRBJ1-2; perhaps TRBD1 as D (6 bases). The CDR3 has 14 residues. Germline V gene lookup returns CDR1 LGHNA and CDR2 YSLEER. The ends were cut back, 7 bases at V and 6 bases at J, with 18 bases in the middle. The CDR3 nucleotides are TGCGCCAGCATGAGGGTGGGGCAGGGGAATGGCTACACCTTC. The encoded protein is CASMRVGQGNGYTF.

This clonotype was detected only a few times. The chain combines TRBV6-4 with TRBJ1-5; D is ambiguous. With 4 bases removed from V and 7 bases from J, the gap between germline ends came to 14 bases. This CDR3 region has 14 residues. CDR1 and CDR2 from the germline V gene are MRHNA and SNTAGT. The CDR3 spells CASSAEVAGQPQHF. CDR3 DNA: TGTGCCAGCAGTGCTGAAGTTGCGGGACAGCCCCAGCATTTT.

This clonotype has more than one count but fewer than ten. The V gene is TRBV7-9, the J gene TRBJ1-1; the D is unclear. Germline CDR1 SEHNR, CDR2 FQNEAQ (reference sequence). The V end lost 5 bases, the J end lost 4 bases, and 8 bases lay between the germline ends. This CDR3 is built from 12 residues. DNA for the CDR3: TGTGCCAGCAGCCGAGTTGTCACTGAAGCTTTCTTT. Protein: CASSRVVTEAFF.

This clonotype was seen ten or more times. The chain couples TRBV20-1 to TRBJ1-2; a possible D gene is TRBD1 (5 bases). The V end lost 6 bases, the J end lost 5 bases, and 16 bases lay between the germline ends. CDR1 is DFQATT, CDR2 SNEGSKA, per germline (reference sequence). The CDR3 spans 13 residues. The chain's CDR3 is CSAQEAGRYGYTF. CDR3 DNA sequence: TGCAGTGCCCAGGAAGCAGGGAGATATGGCTACACCTTC.